The present TCR beta chain was sequenced within a study of beta chain features in type 1 diabetes. The CDR3 is 14 residues long. CDR1 is ENHRY, CDR2 SYGVKD, per germline. Trimming left V 0 bases short and J 5 bases short, with 11 bases between. Expressed TCRB transcripts were sequenced after all isolated RNA was converted to cDNA. Data came from immunoSEQ multiplex PCR; TCRdb stores just in-frame clones and leaves some out. The sample lists about 930,000 clones; roughly 15% were seen once. Sequencing was done on a sample of naive CD4+ T cells from blood. This chain uses TRBV10-3 with TRBJ2-7, with D perhaps TRBD1 (6 bases). The TCR comes from a woman under 30 in good health. Written as DNA, the CDR3 is TGTGCCATCAGTGAGTCGTTACAGGGAAACGAGCAGTACTTC. Translated: CAISESLQGNEQYF.